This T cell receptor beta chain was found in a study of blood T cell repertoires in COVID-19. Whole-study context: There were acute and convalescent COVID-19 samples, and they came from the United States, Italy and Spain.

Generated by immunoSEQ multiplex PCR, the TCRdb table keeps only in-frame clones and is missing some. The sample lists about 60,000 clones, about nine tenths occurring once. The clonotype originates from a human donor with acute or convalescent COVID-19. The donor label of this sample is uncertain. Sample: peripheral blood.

The CDR3 reads CASNLGGYYNEQFF. For the CDR3, the DNA is TGTGCCAGCAACTTGGGCGGGTACTACAATGAGCAGTTCTTC. This sequence joins TRBV6-5 and TRBJ2-1; D is possibly TRBD2 (5 bases). Germline assignment: CDR1 MNHEY and CDR2 SVGAGI. This CDR3 comprises 14 residues. V was shortened by 7 bases and J by 3 bases, with 13 bases between the two germline ends.